This T cell receptor beta chain was retrieved from a study of glioma-infiltrating T cells after dendritic cell vaccination. Using immunoSEQ multiplex PCR, the repertoire was profiled, and TCRdb retains in-frame clones only, with some absent. The table has about 67,000 clones, around 81% seen once; the top ten hold roughly 8.2%. This receptor was obtained from a human donor with glioblastoma. The specimen comprised blood, sampled before dendritic cell vaccination.

CDR3 amino acids: CASSEDGDRYYEQYF. The CDR3 nucleotides read TGTGCCAGCAGCGAAGACGGGGACAGGTACTACGAGCAGTACTTC. This chain uses TRBV5-4 with TRBJ2-7; 8 nucleotides agree with TRBD1. The J segment lost 3 bases and the V segment lost 4 bases, leaving 9 bases of the junction unmatched. Germline lookup yields CDR1 SGHNT and CDR2 YYREEE (reference sequence). The CDR3 has 15 residues.